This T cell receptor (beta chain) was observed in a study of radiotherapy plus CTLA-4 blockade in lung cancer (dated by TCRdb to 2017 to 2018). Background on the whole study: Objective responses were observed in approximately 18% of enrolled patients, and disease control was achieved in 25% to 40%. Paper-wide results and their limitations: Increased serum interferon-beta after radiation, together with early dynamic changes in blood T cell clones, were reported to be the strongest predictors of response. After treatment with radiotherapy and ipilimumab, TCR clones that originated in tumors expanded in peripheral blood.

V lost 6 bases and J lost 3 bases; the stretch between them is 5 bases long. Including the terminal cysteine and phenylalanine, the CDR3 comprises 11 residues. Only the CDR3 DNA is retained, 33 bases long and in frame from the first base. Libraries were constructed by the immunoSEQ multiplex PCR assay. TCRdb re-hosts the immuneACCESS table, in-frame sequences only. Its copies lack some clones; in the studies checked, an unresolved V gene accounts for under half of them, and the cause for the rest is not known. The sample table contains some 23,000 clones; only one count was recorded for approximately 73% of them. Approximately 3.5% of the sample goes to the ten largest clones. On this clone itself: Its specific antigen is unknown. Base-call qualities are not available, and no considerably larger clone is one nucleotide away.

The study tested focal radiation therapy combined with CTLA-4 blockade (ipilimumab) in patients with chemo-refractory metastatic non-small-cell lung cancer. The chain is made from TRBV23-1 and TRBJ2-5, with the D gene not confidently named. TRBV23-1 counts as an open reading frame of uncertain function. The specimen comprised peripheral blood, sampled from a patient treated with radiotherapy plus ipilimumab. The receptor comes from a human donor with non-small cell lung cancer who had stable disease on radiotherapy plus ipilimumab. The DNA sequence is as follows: TGCGCCAGCAGCCACAAAGAGACCCAGTACTTC. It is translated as CASSHKETQYF.